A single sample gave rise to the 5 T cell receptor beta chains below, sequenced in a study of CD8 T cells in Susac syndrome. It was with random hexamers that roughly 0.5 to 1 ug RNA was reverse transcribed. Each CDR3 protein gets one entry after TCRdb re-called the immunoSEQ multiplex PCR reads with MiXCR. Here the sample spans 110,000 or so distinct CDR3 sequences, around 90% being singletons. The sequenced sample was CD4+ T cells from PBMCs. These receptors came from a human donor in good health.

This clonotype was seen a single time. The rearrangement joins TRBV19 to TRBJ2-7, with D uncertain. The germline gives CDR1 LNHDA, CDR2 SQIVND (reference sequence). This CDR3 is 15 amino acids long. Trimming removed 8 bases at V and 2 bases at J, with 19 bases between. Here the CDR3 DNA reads TGTGCCAGTGCAACTGGTGGGGTCGGAGCCTACGAGCAGTACTTC. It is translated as CASATGGVGAYEQYF. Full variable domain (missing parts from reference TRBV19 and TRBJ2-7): DGGITQSPKYLFRKEGQNVTLSCEQNLNHDAMYWYRQDPGQGLRLIYYSQIVNDFQKGDIAEGYSVSREKKESFPLTVTSAQKNPTAFYLCASATGGVGAYEQYFGPGTRLTVT.

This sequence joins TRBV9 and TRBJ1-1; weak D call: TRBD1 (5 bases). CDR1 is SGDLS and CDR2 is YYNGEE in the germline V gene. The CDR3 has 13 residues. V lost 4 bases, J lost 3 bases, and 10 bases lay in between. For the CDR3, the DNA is TGTGCCAGCAGCCCAGGGAGGCACACTGAAGCTTTCTTT. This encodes CASSPGRHTEAFF.

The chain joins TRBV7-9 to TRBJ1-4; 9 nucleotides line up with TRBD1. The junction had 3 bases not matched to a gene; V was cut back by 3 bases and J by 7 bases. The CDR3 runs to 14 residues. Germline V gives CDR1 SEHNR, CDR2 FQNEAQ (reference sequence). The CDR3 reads CASSLGQGVEKLFF. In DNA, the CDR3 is TGTGCCAGCAGCTTGGGACAGGGAGTTGAAAAACTGTTTTTT.

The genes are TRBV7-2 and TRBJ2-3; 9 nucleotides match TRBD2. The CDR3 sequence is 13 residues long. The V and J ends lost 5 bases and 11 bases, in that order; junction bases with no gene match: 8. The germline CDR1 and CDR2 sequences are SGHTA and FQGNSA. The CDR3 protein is CASSVASREGQYF. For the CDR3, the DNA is TGTGCCAGCAGCGTGGCTTCGCGGGAGGGGCAGTATTTT.

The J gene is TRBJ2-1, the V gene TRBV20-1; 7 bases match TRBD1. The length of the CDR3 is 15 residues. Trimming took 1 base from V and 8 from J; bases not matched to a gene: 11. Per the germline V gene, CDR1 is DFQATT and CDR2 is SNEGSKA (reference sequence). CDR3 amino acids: CSARVFDRVVDEQFF. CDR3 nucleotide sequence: TGCAGTGCTAGAGTATTTGACAGGGTAGTCGATGAGCAGTTCTTC.